Listed here are 3 T cell receptor beta chains from one sample, sequenced in a study of human CD8 memory T cell subsets. Researchers made TCR beta libraries via UMI-labeled 5' RACE. Following a re-call of the 5' RACE reads, TCRdb has one entry per CDR3 protein and lacks DNA. The sample's table shows fewer than 11,000 distinct CDR3 sequences. The sample consisted of CD8+ stem-like memory T cells (TSCM and TCM) sorted from PBMCs. Noted subset: stem-like memory CD8 T cells (TSTEM), CCR7+ PD-1- TIGIT-. Receptors were obtained from a human donor in good health.

The chain carries TRBV24-1 and TRBJ2-3; TCRdb gives TRBD1 as the D gene, but with no DNA this cannot be confirmed. Germline CDR1 and CDR2: KGHDR and SFDVKD. The CDR3 spans 14 residues. The CDR3: CATSDPGIEDTQYF.

V is TRBV29-1 and J is TRBJ2-3; no DNA is available, so the TRBD1 call from TCRdb remains unchecked. CDR3 length: 14 amino acids. In germline, CDR1 is SQVTM, CDR2 ANQGSEA. Here the CDR3 reads CSVEGWAQTDTQYF.

V is TRBV2 and J is TRBJ2-7; TCRdb's D call of TRBD1 is untestable without DNA. The CDR3 length is 13 residues. Germline assignment: CDR1 SNHLY and CDR2 FYNNEI. CDR3 region: CASSEDRAIEQYF.